What follows describes a single T cell receptor beta chain. Its binding antigen is unknown. Base quality data are lacking; no much larger clone is found one base away. The label giving this sample's time point can be read as: new active TB diagnosis, blood taken before or within 7 days of starting treatment. Patients with active tuberculosis were defined as newly diagnosed, HIV-seronegative South African adults aged 18 years or older. Confirmation of active tuberculosis was based on positive sputum smear microscopy and/or a positive M. tuberculosis culture. Immunosequencing was performed on unsorted cryopreserved PBMC, with 90,000 to 100,000 T cells per clinical donor covered on average. The immunoSEQ multiplex PCR assay was used to generate TCR libraries, with TCR-beta and/or TCR-alpha/delta assays applied to each sample. The amplified TCR libraries were sequenced on the Illumina high-throughput platform. Per the original workflow: Clustering and dimensionality reduction relied on pairwise TCRdist distances among GMM-specific receptors from T cells that were either sorted ex vivo or expanded in vitro. Each clinical repertoire received a mean NN-distance score, defined as the average TCRdist to the nearest 10% of tetramer-positive reference sequences. GEM TCR motif frequency was calculated as the fraction of unique TCRs that matched known GEM sequences by V/J usage and CDR3 length. Active tuberculosis was classified by linear discriminant analysis with leave-one-out cross-validation, implemented in scikit-learn. Held by TCRdb, this immuneACCESS table contains in-frame sequences only and omits some clones. Under half of the omission traces to an unresolved V gene where checked; the cause of the rest is unknown. That table gives V, J and clone size, and the DNA gave D and trimming. This sample lists 47,000 or so clones; nearly 95% were detected once. The ten largest clones capture more than 1.4% of the sample.

The source of the sample is a study of T cells in tuberculosis (dated by TCRdb to the late 2010s). About the investigation overall: To characterize T cells specific for the mycobacterial lipid antigen glucose monomycolate (GMM), the study used CD1B tetramers together with high-throughput TCR immunosequencing. In a South African clinical cohort, IGRA-negative adolescents, IGRA-positive adolescents with latent tuberculosis and adults with active tuberculosis were compared, with nine to ten people in each group. PBMC from patients with active tuberculosis were archived either before the start of standard anti-tuberculosis treatment or within 7 days of starting that treatment.

CDR1 and CDR2, looked up from the germline V gene, are MNHEY and SVGAGI. The junction shows trimming of 5 bases on V and 6 bases on J, plus 14 bases between the germline ends. The cysteine opens and the phenylalanine closes a CDR3 of 14 amino acids. Only CDR3 DNA remains: 42 bases, in frame from the first base. Results the study describes overall, beyond this receptor: Shorter CDR3-alpha lengths in active tuberculosis patients partly drove the smaller NN-distances, and the TCR-beta difference was not statistically significant. Which clinical samples got chosen depended on the availability of cryopreserved specimens, and the active tuberculosis cases were adults, whereas the controls were adolescents. Active tuberculosis TCR-alpha repertoires showed smaller mean NN-distances to GMM-specific TCRs than IGRA-negative controls, suggesting clonal expansion of these TCRs. Using GEM motif frequencies, a classifier achieved about 63% accuracy, whereas a classifier built on the diverse GMM-specific repertoire got to under 90% accuracy (AUROC about 0.9).

The rearranged segments are TRBV6-5 and TRBJ2-4; TRBD1 is possibly the D segment (5 matching bases). Here the sequenced sample was PBMCs, taken at tuberculosis diagnosis. This clonotype was obtained from an adult with tuberculosis. The CDR3 amino acid sequence is: CASSVTGSSNIQYF. The sequenced DNA: TGTGCCAGCAGTGTTACAGGAAGCTCAAACATTCAGTACTTC.